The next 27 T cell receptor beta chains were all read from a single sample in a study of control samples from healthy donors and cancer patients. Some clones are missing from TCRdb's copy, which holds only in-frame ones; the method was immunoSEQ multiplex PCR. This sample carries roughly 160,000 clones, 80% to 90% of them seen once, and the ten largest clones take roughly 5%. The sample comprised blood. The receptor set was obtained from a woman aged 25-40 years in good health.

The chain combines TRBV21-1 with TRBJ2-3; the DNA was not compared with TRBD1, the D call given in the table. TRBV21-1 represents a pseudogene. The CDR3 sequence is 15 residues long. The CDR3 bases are TGTGCCAGCAGCAACTCGGCAGGGGGCACAGATACGCAGTATTTT. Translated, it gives CASSNSAGGTDTQYF.

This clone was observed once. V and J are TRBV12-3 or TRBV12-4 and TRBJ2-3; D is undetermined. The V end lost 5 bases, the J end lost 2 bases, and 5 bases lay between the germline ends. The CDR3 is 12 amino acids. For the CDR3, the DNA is TGTGCCAGCAGTGCCAACACAGATACGCAGTATTTT. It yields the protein CASSANTDTQYF.

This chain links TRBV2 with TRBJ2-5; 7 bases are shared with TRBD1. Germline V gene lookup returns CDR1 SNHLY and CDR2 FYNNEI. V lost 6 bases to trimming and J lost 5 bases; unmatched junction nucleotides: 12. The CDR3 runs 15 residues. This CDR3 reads CASSPGQALGETQYF. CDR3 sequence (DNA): TGTGCCAGCAGCCCCGGACAGGCCCTGGGCGAGACCCAGTACTTC.

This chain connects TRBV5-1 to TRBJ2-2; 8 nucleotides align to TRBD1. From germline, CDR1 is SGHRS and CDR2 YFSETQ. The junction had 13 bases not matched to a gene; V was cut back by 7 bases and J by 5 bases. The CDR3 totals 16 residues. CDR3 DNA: TGCGCCAGCGCGTCGTCCGCAGGGGGCACGACCGGGGAGCTGTTTTTT. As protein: CASASSAGGTTGELFF.

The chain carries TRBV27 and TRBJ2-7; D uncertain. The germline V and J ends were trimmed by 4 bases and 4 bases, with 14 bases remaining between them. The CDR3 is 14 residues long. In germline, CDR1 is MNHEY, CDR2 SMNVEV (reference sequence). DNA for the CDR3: TGTGCCAGCAGTTCCAGCGATTCCCCTTACGAGCAGTACGTC. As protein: CASSSSDSPYEQYV.

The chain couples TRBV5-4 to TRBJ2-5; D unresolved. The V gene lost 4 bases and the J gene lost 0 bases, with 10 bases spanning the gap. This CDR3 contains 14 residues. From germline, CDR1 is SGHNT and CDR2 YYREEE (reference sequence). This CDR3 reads CASSTARYQETQYF. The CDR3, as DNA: TGTGCCAGCAGCACCGCTAGGTACCAAGAGACCCAGTACTTC.

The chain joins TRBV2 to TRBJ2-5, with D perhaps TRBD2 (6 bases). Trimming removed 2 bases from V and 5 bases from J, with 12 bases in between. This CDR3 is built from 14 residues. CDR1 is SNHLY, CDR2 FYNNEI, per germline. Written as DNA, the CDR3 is TGTGCCAGCAGTGAATTCGGAGGAGGGGAGACCCAGTACTTC. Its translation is CASSEFGGGETQYF.

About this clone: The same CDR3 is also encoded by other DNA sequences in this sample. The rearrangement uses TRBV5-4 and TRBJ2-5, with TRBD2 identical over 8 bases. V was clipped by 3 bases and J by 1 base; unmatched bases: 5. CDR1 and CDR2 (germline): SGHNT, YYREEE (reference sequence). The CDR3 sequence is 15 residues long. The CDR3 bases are TGTGCCAGCAGCTCCCAGCGGGGGAGCCAAGAGACCCAGTACTTC. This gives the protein CASSSQRGSQETQYF.

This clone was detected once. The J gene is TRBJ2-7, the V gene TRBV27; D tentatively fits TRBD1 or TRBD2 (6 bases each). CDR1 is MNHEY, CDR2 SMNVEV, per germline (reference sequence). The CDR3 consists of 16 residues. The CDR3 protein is CAVAQQFGGLSYEQYV. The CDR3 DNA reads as TGTGCGGTGGCCCAGCAGTTTGGGGGGCTCTCCTACGAGCAGTACGTC.

DNA for the CDR3: TGCGCCAGCAGCTGGCCTAGCGGGACCGGGGAGCTGTTTTTT. Amino acids: CASSWPSGTGELFF. The V call is TRBV5-1, the J call TRBJ2-2; TRBD2 matches 8 bases. Germline loops: CDR1 SGHRS, CDR2 YFSETQ. The CDR3 covers 14 residues. Unmatched junction bases numbered 3, after V lost 3 bases and J lost 5 bases.

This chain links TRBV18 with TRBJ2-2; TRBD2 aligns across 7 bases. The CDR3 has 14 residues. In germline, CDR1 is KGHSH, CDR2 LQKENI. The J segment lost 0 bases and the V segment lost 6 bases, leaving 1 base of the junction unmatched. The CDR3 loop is CASSGGTNTGELFF. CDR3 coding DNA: TGTGCCAGCTCGGGGGGGACGAACACCGGGGAGCTGTTTTTT.

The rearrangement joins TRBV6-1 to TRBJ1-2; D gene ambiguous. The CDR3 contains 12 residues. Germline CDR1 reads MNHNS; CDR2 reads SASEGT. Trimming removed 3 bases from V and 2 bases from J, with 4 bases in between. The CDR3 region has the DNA TGTGCCAGCAGTGATGTCAACTATGGCTACACCTTC. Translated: CASSDVNYGYTF.

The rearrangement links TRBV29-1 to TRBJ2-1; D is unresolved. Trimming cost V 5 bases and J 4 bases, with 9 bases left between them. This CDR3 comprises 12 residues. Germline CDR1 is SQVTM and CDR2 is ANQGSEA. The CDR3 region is CSVSTEYNEQFF. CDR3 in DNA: TGCAGCGTTTCTACAGAATACAATGAGCAGTTCTTC.

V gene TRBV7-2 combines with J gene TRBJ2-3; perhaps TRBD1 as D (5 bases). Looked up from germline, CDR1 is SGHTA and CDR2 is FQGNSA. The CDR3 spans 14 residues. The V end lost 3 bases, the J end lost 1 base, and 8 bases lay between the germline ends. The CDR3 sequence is CASSFSRGTDTQYF. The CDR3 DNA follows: TGTGCCAGCAGCTTCTCCAGGGGCACAGATACGCAGTATTTT.

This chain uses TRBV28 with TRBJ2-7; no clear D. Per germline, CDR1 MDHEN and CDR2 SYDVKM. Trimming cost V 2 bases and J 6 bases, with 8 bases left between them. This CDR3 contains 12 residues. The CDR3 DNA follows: TGTGCCAGCAGTTTAGGGCGGAGCGAGCAGTACTTC. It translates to CASSLGRSEQYF.

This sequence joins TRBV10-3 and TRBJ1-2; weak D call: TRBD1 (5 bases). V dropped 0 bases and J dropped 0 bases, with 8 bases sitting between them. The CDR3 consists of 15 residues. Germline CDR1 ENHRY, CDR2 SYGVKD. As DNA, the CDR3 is TGTGCCATCAGTGAGTCGGGGGGAACTAACTATGGCTACACCTTC. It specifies CAISESGGTNYGYTF.

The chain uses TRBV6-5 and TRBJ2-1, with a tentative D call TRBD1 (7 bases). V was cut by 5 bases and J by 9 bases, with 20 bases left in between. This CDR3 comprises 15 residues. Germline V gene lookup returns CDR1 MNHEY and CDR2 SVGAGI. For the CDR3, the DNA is TGTGCCAGCAGTCAAATTTCAGGGGGAGGTGGTGAGCAGTTCTTC. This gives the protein CASSQISGGGGEQFF.

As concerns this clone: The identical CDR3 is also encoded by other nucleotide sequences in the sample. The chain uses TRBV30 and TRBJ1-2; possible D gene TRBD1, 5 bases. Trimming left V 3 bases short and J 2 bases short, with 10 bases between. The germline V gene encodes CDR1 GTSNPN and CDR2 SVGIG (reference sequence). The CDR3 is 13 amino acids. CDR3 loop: CAWRGEENYGYTF. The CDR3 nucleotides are TGTGCCTGGAGAGGGGAGGAGAACTATGGCTACACCTTC.

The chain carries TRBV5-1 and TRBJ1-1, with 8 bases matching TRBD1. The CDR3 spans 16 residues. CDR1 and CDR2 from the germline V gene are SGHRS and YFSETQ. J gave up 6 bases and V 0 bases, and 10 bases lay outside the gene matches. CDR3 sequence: CASSLDRTGRYSEAFF. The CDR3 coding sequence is TGCGCCAGCAGCTTGGACCGGACAGGGAGGTATTCTGAAGCTTTCTTT.

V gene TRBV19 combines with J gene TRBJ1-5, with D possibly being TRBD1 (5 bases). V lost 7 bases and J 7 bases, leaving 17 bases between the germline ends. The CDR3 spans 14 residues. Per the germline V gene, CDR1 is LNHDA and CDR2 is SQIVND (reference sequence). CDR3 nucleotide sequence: TGTGCCAGTACTCTTGGCCAGGGCTGGCAGCCCCAGCATTTT. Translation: CASTLGQGWQPQHF.

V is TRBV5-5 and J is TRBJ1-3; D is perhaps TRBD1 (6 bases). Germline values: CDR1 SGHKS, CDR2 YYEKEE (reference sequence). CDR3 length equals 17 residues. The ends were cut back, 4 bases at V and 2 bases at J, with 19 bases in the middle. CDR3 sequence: CASSTRLDRSTGNTIYF. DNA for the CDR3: TGTGCCAGCAGCACGCGATTAGACAGGTCTACTGGAAACACCATATATTTT.

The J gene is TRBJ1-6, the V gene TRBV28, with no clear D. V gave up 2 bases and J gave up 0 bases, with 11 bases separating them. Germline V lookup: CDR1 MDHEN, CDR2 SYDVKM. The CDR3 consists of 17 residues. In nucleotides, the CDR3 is TGTGCCAGCAGTTTAGGCCAGCAAAGCTCCTATAATTCACCCCTCCACTTT. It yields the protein CASSLGQQSSYNSPLHF.

Written as DNA, the CDR3 is TGTGCCATCAGTGAGAGGGGGCCATACGAGCAGTACGTC. This codes for CAISERGPYEQYV. This sequence joins TRBV10-3 and TRBJ2-7, with 7 bases identical to TRBD1. The junction had 2 bases not matched to a gene; V was cut back by 2 bases and J by 4 bases. The V gene's germline CDR1 is ENHRY and CDR2 SYGVKD. The length of the CDR3 is 13 residues.

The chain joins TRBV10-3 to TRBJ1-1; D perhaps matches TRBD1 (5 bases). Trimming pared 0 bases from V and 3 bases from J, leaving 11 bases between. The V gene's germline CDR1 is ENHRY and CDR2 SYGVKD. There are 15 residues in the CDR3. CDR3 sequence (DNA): TGTGCCATCAGTGAGTCCCCAGGAGGGGACACTGAAGCTTTCTTT. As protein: CAISESPGGDTEAFF.

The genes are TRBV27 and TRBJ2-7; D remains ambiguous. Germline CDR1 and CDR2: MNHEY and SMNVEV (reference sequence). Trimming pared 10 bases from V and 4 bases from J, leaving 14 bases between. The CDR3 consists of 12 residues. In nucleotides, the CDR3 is TGTGCCACCCGGAATGGGCTGTACGAGCAGTACTTC. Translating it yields CATRNGLYEQYF.

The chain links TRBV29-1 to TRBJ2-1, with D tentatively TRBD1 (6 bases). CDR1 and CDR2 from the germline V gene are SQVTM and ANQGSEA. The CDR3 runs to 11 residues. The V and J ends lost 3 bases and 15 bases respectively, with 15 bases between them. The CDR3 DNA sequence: TGCAGCGTTGAGAGCCAGGGGACAACGTTCTTC. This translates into CSVESQGTTFF.

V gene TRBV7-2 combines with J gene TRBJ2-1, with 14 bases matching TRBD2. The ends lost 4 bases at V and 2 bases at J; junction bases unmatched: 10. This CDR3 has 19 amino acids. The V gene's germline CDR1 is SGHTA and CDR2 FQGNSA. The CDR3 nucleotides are TGTGCCAGCAGCTCCCCCGTTCGGACTAGCGGGGGGACCTACAATGAGCAGTTCTTC. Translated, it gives CASSSPVRTSGGTYNEQFF. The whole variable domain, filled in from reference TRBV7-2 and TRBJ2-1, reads GAGVSQSPSNKVTEKGKDVELRCDPISGHTALYWYRQSLGQGLEFLIYFQGNSAPDKSGLPSDRFSAERTGGSVSTLTIQRTQQEDSAVYLCASSSPVRTSGGTYNEQFFGPGTRLTVL.